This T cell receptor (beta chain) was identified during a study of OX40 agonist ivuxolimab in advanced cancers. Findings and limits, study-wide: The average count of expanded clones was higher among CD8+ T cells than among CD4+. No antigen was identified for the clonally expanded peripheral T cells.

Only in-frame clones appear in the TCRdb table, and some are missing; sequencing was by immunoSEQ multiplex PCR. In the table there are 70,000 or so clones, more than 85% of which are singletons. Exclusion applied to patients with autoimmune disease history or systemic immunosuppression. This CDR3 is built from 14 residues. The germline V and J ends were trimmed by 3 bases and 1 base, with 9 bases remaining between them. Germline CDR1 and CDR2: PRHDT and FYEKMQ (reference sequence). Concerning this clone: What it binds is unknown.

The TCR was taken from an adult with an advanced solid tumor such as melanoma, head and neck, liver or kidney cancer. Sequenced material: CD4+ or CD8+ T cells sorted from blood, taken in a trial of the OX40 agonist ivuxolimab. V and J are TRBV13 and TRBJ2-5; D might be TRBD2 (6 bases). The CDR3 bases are TGTGCCAGCAGCTTGGCGGGGCGCCAAGAGACCCAGTACTTC. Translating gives CASSLAGRQETQYF.